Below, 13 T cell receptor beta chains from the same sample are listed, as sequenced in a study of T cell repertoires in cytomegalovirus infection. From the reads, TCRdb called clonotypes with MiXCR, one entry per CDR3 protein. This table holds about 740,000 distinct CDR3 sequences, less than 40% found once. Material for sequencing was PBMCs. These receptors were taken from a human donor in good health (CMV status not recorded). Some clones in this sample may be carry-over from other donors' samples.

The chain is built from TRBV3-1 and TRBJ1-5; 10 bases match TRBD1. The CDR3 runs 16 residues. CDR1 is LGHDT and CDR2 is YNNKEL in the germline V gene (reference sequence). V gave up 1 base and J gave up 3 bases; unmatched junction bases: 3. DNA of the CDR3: TGTGCCAGCAGCCAAGGACAGGGGGCCTTCAATCAGCCCCAGCATTTT. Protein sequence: CASSQGQGAFNQPQHF.

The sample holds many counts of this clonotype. The CDR3 sequence is CASSEADNQPQHF. DNA of the CDR3: TGTGCCAGCAGTGAAGCTGACAATCAGCCCCAGCATTTT. The chain uses TRBV6-1 and TRBJ1-5; no definite D call. The CDR3 is 13 amino acids. Germline lookup yields CDR1 MNHNS and CDR2 SASEGT. Trimming took 0 bases from V and 3 from J, leaving 3 bases between them.

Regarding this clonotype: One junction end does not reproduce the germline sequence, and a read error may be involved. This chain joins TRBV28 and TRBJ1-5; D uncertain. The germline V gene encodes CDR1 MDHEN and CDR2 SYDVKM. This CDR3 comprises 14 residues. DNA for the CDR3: TGTGCCAGCAGTTTGGGGTATAGCAATCAGCCCAAGCATTTT. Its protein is CASSLGYSNQPKHF. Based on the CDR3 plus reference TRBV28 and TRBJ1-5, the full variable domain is DVKVTQSSRYLVKRTGEKVFLECVQDMDHENMFWYRQDPGLGLRLIYFSYDVKMKEKGDIPEGYSVSREKKERFSLILESASTNQTSMYLCASSLGYSNQPKHFGDGTRLSIL.

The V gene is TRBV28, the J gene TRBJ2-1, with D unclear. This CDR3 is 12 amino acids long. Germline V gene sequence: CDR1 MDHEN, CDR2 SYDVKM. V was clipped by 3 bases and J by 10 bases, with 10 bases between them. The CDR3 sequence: CASSLVVGEQFF. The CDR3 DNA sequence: TGTGCCAGCAGTTTGGTTGTAGGAGAGCAGTTCTTC.

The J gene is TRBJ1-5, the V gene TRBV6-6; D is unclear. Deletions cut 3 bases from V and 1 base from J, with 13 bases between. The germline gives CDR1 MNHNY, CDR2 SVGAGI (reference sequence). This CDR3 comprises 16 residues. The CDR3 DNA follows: TGTGCCAGCAGTTATCATCAGGCGACAAGCAATCAGCCCCAGCATTTT. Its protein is CASSYHQATSNQPQHF.

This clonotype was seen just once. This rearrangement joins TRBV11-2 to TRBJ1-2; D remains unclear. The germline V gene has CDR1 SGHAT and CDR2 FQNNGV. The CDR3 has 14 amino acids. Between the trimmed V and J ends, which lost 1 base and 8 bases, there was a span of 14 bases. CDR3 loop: CASSLGPHRKGYTF. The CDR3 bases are TGTGCCAGCAGCTTAGGCCCCCACCGTAAAGGCTACACCTTC.

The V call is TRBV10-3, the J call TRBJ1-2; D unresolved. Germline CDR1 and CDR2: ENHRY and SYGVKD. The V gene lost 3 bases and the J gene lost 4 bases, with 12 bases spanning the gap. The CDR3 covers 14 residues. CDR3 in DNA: TGTGCCATCAGTGACTTAGGCGGAGTCTATGGCTACACCTTC. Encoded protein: CAISDLGGVYGYTF.

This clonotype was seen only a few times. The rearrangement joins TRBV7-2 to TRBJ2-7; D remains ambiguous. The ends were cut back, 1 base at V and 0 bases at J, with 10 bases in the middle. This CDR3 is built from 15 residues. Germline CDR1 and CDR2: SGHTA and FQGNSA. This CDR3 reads CASSLESLSSYEQYF. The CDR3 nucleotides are TGTGCCAGCAGCTTAGAAAGTCTCAGCTCCTACGAGCAGTACTTC. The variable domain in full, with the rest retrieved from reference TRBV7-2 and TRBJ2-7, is GAGVSQSPSNKVTEKGKDVELRCDPISGHTALYWYRQSLGQGLEFLIYFQGNSAPDKSGLPSDRFSAERTGGSVSTLTIQRTQQEDSAVYLCASSLESLSSYEQYFGPGTRLTVT.

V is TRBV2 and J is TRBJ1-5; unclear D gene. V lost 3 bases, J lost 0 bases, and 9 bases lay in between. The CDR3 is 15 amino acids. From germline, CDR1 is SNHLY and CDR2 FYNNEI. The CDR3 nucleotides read TGTGCCAGCAGTGATTCACTGCATAGCAATCAGCCCCAGCATTTT. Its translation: CASSDSLHSNQPQHF.

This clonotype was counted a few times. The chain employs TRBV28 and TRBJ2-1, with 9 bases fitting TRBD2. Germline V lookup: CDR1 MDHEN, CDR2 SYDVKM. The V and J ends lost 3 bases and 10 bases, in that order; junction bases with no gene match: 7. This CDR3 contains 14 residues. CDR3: CASSFGRGGQEQFF. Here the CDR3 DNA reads TGTGCCAGCAGTTTTGGGCGGGGGGGTCAGGAGCAGTTCTTC.

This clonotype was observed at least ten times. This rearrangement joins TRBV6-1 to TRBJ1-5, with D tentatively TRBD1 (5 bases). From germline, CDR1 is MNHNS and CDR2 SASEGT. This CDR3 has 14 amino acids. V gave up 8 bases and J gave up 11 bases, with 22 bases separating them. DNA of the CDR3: TGTGCCAGCGATCGAGCGGGGGGAGACTCTTCCCAGCATTTT. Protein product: CASDRAGGDSSQHF.

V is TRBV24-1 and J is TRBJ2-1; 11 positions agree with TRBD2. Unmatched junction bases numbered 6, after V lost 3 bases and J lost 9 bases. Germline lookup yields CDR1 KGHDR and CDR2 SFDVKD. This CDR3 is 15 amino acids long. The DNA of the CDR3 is TGTGCCACCAGTGATCAGGGACTAGCGGTGCGTGAGCAGTTCTTC. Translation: CATSDQGLAVREQFF.

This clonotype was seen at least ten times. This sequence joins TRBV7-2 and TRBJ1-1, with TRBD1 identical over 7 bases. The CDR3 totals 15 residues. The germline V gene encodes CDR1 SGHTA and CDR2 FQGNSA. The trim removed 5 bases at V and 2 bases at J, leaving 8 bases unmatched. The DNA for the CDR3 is TGTGCCAGCAGCGTCGACAGGGCTCGAAACACTGAAGCTTTCTTT. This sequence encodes CASSVDRARNTEAFF.